This is a list of T cell receptor beta chains from one sample in a study of T cell repertoires in cytomegalovirus infection. Each CDR3 protein is one row after TCRdb ran MiXCR on the reads. The repertoire consists of approximately 320,000 distinct CDR3 sequences, with 8% to 9.5% occurring once and the leading ten covering approximately 4.5%. The sequenced sample consisted of PBMCs. The receptors stem from a human donor in good health (CMV status not recorded). Some clones in this sample may be carry-over from other donors' samples. CDR3s include the opening cysteine and the closing phenylalanine or tryptophan. Each record gives: clone size, J gene, D gene, V gene, CDR3 DNA, CDR3 protein. D genes are given only for firm matches. Where a row states a size, it is once, few, many or the class of an expanded clone; other rows omit it.

clone size: few
J gene: TRBJ2-2
D gene: .
V gene: TRBV4-3
CDR3 DNA: TGCGCCAGCAGCCAAGTCCCAGGGCAGAACACCGGGGAGCTGTTTTTT
CDR3 protein: CASSQVPGQNTGELFF

clone size: many
J gene: TRBJ2-7
D gene: .
V gene: TRBV7-6
CDR3 DNA: TGTGCCAGCAGCCCCGGGGGGCCACAGGGGGAGGCCTACGAGCAGTACTTC
CDR3 protein: CASSPGGPQGEAYEQYF

clone size: many
J gene: TRBJ2-7
D gene: .
V gene: TRBV7-2
CDR3 DNA: TGTGCCAGCAGCCCGGGACTGATTTCCTACGAGCAGTACTTC
CDR3 protein: CASSPGLISYEQYF

clone size: many
J gene: TRBJ2-1
D gene: .
V gene: TRBV7-6
CDR3 DNA: TGTGCCAGCAGGGCCCTCCGGGGGGCGAACAATGAGCAGTTCTTC
CDR3 protein: CASRALRGANNEQFF

clone size: .
J gene: TRBJ1-5
D gene: TRBD1
V gene: TRBV19
CDR3 DNA: TGTGCCAGTAGGAGAGACAGGGGGCTGAATCAGCCCCAGCATTTT
CDR3 protein: CASRRDRGLNQPQHF

clone size: many
J gene: TRBJ2-3
D gene: TRBD2
V gene: TRBV7-2
CDR3 DNA: TGTGCCAGCAGCTCTGGGACTAGCGGGAGCGGAACAGATACGCAGTATTTT
CDR3 protein: CASSSGTSGSGTDTQYF

clone size: .
J gene: TRBJ1-2
D gene: TRBD1
V gene: TRBV4-1
CDR3 DNA: TGTGCCAGCAGGCAACTGGACAGGGGGTTGGGTGGCTACACCTTC
CDR3 protein: CASRQLDRGLGGYTF

clone size: .
J gene: TRBJ1-2
D gene: .
V gene: TRBV2
CDR3 DNA: TGTGCCAGCACTCGAGGGGATGGGGGCTACACCTTC
CDR3 protein: CASTRGDGGYTF

clone size: many
J gene: TRBJ2-1
D gene: TRBD2
V gene: TRBV7-2
CDR3 DNA: TGTGCCAGCAGTTGGAGGCTGGCGGGAGTCTACAATGAGCAGTTCTTC
CDR3 protein: CASSWRLAGVYNEQFF

clone size: many
J gene: TRBJ2-2
D gene: .
V gene: TRBV7-2
CDR3 DNA: TGTGCCAGCAGCCCGGACAGTAGTACCGGGGAGCTGTTTTTT
CDR3 protein: CASSPDSSTGELFF

clone size: many
J gene: TRBJ2-5
D gene: .
V gene: TRBV7-3
CDR3 DNA: TGTGCCAGCAGCCAACAAGGAGGGGTTGCCTTCGAGACCCAGTACTTC
CDR3 protein: CASSQQGGVAFETQYF

clone size: few
J gene: TRBJ2-3
D gene: .
V gene: TRBV29-1
CDR3 DNA: TGCAGCGTTGAAACAGACGGGGGAGTATGGAGGACAGATACGCAGTATTTT
CDR3 protein: CSVETDGGVWRTDTQYF

clone size: many
J gene: TRBJ2-2
D gene: .
V gene: TRBV12-3/TRBV12-4
CDR3 DNA: TGTGCCAGCAGTTTACTCCGACGTGGGGAGCTGTTTTTT
CDR3 protein: CASSLLRRGELFF

clone size: .
J gene: TRBJ2-1
D gene: .
V gene: TRBV5-1
CDR3 DNA: TGCGCCAGCAGCCCACCAGGCAGGATTAGGGATGAGCAGTTCTTC
CDR3 protein: CASSPPGRIRDEQFF

clone size: .
J gene: TRBJ1-5
D gene: TRBD1
V gene: TRBV27
CDR3 DNA: TGTGCCAGCAGCGAGACAGGGGGGGATCAGCCCCAGCATTTT
CDR3 protein: CASSETGGDQPQHF

clone size: .
J gene: TRBJ2-3
D gene: TRBD2
V gene: TRBV4-3
CDR3 DNA: TGCGCCAGCAGTGAGTCGGGTAGCGGGGGGGCAGATACGCAGTATTTT
CDR3 protein: CASSESGSGGADTQYF

clone size: few
J gene: TRBJ1-4
D gene: .
V gene: TRBV2
CDR3 DNA: TGTGCCAGCAGTGTAGTCCCAGTGGGTGAAAAACTGTTTTTT
CDR3 protein: CASSVVPVGEKLFF

clone size: .
J gene: TRBJ2-3
D gene: TRBD2
V gene: TRBV6-6
CDR3 DNA: TGTGCCAGCAGGCTAGCGGGAGACTTTAGCACAGATACGCAGTATTTT
CDR3 protein: CASRLAGDFSTDTQYF

clone size: few
J gene: TRBJ2-2
D gene: TRBD1
V gene: TRBV6-2/TRBV6-3
CDR3 DNA: TGTGCCAGCCGTGGACAGGGAAAAATCACCGGGGAGCTGTTTTTT
CDR3 protein: CASRGQGKITGELFF

clone size: .
J gene: TRBJ1-1
D gene: .
V gene: TRBV2
CDR3 DNA: TGTGCCAGCGGTACCGGGACAACGCGCACTGAAGCTTTCTTT
CDR3 protein: CASGTGTTRTEAFF

clone size: few
J gene: TRBJ2-7
D gene: .
V gene: TRBV6-2/TRBV6-3
CDR3 DNA: TGTGCCAGCAGTTACGGTGGAGGCTCCTACGAGCAGTACTTC
CDR3 protein: CASSYGGGSYEQYF

clone size: .
J gene: TRBJ1-6
D gene: .
V gene: TRBV27
CDR3 DNA: TGTGCCAGCAGCACAGGGAACTCACCCCTCCACTTT
CDR3 protein: CASSTGNSPLHF

clone size: many
J gene: TRBJ1-1
D gene: TRBD1
V gene: TRBV7-2
CDR3 DNA: TGTGCCAGCGCGACCGACAGGGCGAACACTGAAGCTTTCTTT
CDR3 protein: CASATDRANTEAFF

clone size: few
J gene: TRBJ1-5
D gene: .
V gene: TRBV19
CDR3 DNA: TGTGCCAGTAGCCGGGGGGGGGTATTAAGCAATCAGCCCCAGCATTTT
CDR3 protein: CASSRGGVLSNQPQHF

clone size: few
J gene: TRBJ1-2
D gene: .
V gene: TRBV19
CDR3 DNA: TGTGCCAGTAGTATGCGGGGCGCGGGTTATGGCTACACCTTC
CDR3 protein: CASSMRGAGYGYTF

clone size: many
J gene: TRBJ2-2
D gene: .
V gene: TRBV4-3
CDR3 DNA: TGCGCCAGCAGCCAGCGAGTGAGCGCCGGGGAGCTGTTTTTT
CDR3 protein: CASSQRVSAGELFF

clone size: .
J gene: TRBJ1-5
D gene: TRBD1
V gene: TRBV2
CDR3 DNA: TGTGCCAGCAGTAGACAGGGAATCAATCAGCCCCAGCATTTT
CDR3 protein: CASSRQGINQPQHF

clone size: .
J gene: TRBJ2-7
D gene: .
V gene: TRBV20-1
CDR3 DNA: TGCAGTGCTAGAGACAGCCTAACCTACGAGCAGTACTTC
CDR3 protein: CSARDSLTYEQYF

clone size: many
J gene: TRBJ2-1
D gene: TRBD1
V gene: TRBV24-1
CDR3 DNA: TGTGCCACCAGTGAACGTGGGACAGGGGGATACAATGAGCAGTTCTTC
CDR3 protein: CATSERGTGGYNEQFF

clone size: many
J gene: TRBJ2-1
D gene: TRBD2
V gene: TRBV7-6
CDR3 DNA: TGTGCCAGCAGTCCGACCTTTGGGACTAGCGGGGGGCGATACAATGAGCAGTTCTTC
CDR3 protein: CASSPTFGTSGGRYNEQFF

clone size: many
J gene: TRBJ2-1
D gene: TRBD1
V gene: TRBV7-8
CDR3 DNA: TGTGCCAGCAGCCCGTATTATAACGACAGGGCCTACAATGAGCAGTTCTTC
CDR3 protein: CASSPYYNDRAYNEQFF

clone size: .
J gene: TRBJ1-3
D gene: .
V gene: TRBV7-9
CDR3 DNA: TGTGCCAGCAGCCCTACAGCTTCTCCTGGAAACACCATATATTTT
CDR3 protein: CASSPTASPGNTIYF

clone size: few
J gene: TRBJ2-5
D gene: TRBD2
V gene: TRBV7-2
CDR3 DNA: TGTGCCAGCAGATACGGGGGGGCCCAAGAGACCCAGTACTTC
CDR3 protein: CASRYGGAQETQYF

clone size: many
J gene: TRBJ1-1
D gene: .
V gene: TRBV7-2
CDR3 DNA: TGTGCCAGCAGCCCCGTAACTGAAGCTTTCTTT
CDR3 protein: CASSPVTEAFF

clone size: many
J gene: TRBJ2-1
D gene: .
V gene: TRBV6-1
CDR3 DNA: TGTGCCAGCACCCGGGACTCCCGGGAGTATTTCTACAATGAGCAGTTCTTC
CDR3 protein: CASTRDSREYFYNEQFF

clone size: few
J gene: TRBJ1-2
D gene: TRBD1
V gene: TRBV6-2/TRBV6-3
CDR3 DNA: TGTGCCAGCAGTTACTCGGGACAGCCTAACTATGGCTACACCTTC
CDR3 protein: CASSYSGQPNYGYTF

clone size: once
J gene: TRBJ1-2
D gene: .
V gene: TRBV2
CDR3 DNA: TGTGCCAGCAGACAGACGACTAACTATGGCTACACCTTC
CDR3 protein: CASRQTTNYGYTF

clone size: many
J gene: TRBJ1-5
D gene: .
V gene: TRBV15
CDR3 DNA: TGTGCCACCCTAATGGGTGGACCAAGGTATCAGCCCCAGCATTTT
CDR3 protein: CATLMGGPRYQPQHF

clone size: .
J gene: TRBJ2-7
D gene: .
V gene: TRBV6-1
CDR3 DNA: TGTGCCAGCAGTGTCCTGGGGCTACTCTACGAGCAGTACTTC
CDR3 protein: CASSVLGLLYEQYF

clone size: many
J gene: TRBJ1-1
D gene: .
V gene: TRBV4-3
CDR3 DNA: TGCGCCAGCAGCCAAGATCTGGACAGTTGGGTGAACACTGAAGCTTTCTTT
CDR3 protein: CASSQDLDSWVNTEAFF